The sample holds a few counts of the clone carrying this T cell receptor beta chain. This sample is part of a study of patients and donors after allogeneic stem cell transplantation. The germline V gene encodes CDR1 ENHRY and CDR2 SYGVKD. The ends lost 11 bases at V and 5 bases at J; junction bases unmatched: 18. The CDR3 spans 17 residues. One entry per CDR3 protein results from TCRdb running MiXCR on the RT-PCR reads. The sample consists of hundreds of thousands of distinct CDR3 sequences, 16% of them appearing once. The rearrangement joins TRBV10-3 to TRBJ2-2; 9 bases align to TRBD2. The source is a human donor who was either an allogeneic HSCT recipient or a stem cell or donor lymphocyte infusion donor (not recorded which). It is not recorded whose cells these are; they may come from a transplant donor. The sequenced material came from blood, either unsorted or a sorted T cell fraction (not recorded which). CDR3 sequence (DNA): TGTGCCGTAGGATCGGGTGGTAGCGGGAGAAGGACCGGGGAGCTGTTTTTT. This sequence encodes CAVGSGGSGRRTGELFF.